Detailed here is one T cell receptor beta chain. In germline, CDR1 is SEHNR, CDR2 FQNEAQ (reference sequence). The germline V and J ends were trimmed by 5 bases and 3 bases, with 20 bases remaining between them. This CDR3 contains 17 residues. The data originate from a study of T cells in Graves' hyperthyroidism and ophthalmopathy. The investigators amplified TCR beta CDR3 regions from RNA transcripts. First-round RT-PCR targeting the TCR CDR3 was performed with the HTBI primer set. TCRdb ran MiXCR on the multiplex PCR reads and lists one entry per CDR3 protein. Of about 620,000 distinct CDR3 sequences listed, 15% to 20% were seen once; the top ten hold about 3.8%.

The rearrangement uses TRBV7-9 and TRBJ2-1; TRBD2 might be the D (6 bases). Sample: blood. This clonotype originated in a woman aged 25 to 39 with Graves' hyperthyroidism. The CDR3 region has the DNA TGTGCCAGCAGCCTTTTAGTGACGGGAGAGGGCTACAATGAGCAGTTCTTC. Residues: CASSLLVTGEGYNEQFF.